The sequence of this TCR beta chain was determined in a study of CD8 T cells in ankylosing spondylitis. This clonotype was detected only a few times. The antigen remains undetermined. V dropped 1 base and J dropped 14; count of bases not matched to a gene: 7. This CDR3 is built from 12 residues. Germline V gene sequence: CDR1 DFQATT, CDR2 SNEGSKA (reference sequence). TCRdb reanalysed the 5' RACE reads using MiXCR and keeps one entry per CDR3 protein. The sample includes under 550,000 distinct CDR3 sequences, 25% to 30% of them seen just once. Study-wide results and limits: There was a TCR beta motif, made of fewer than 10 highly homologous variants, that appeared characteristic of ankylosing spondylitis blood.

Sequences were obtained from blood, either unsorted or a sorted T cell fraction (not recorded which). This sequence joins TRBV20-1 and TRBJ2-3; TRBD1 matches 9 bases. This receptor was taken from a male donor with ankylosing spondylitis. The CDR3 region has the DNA TGCAGTGCTAGAGCCTCCGGGACAGGGCCGTATTTT. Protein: CSARASGTGPYF.